These 21 T cell receptor beta chains originate from one sample sequenced in a study of early T cells in non-severe SARS-CoV-2 infection. One entry per CDR3 protein, called by TCRdb with MiXCR from the 5' RACE reads. The sample has over 45,000 distinct CDR3 sequences; about 5.6% are singletons. Material: whole blood. These receptors all stem from an adult who was a healthcare worker with PCR-confirmed SARS-CoV-2 infection or an uninfected control (not recorded which).

This clonotype was observed at least ten times. The chain couples TRBV4-1 to TRBJ2-2; maybe TRBD2 (6 bases). This CDR3 has 15 amino acids. From germline, CDR1 is MGHRA and CDR2 YSYEKL. V was trimmed by 0 bases and J by 8 bases, leaving 13 bases between them. CDR3 sequence reads: CASSQDNGRGGELFF. DNA for the CDR3: TGCGCCAGCAGCCAAGATAACGGGAGAGGGGGGGAGCTGTTTTTT.

This clonotype was counted between two and nine times. The junction and the germline gene differ at one end; a read error may be behind it. The chain has TRBV7-2 and TRBJ2-1; 9 bases line up with TRBD2. From germline, CDR1 is SGHTA and CDR2 FQGNSA. The CDR3 loop spans 14 amino acids. CDR3 protein: CVSSASGGRDEQFF. The CDR3 bases are TGTGTCAGCAGCGCCAGCGGGGGGAGGGATGAGCAGTTCTTC.

This sequence joins TRBV7-9 and TRBJ1-2; D is perhaps TRBD1 (5 bases). CDR3 length: 18 residues. V was clipped by 5 bases and J by 0 bases, with 22 bases between them. CDR1 and CDR2 (germline): SEHNR, FQNEAQ (reference sequence). CDR3 nucleotide sequence: TGTGCCAGCAGCCACTATACTGGGTTGGGGGATACTAACTATGGCTACACCTTC. Translation: CASSHYTGLGDTNYGYTF.

This clonotype was seen more than once but under ten times. The V gene is TRBV7-9, the J gene TRBJ2-5; 7 bases are a match to TRBD1. With 7 bases clipped from V and 4 bases from J, the junction kept 6 bases outside the gene matches. The CDR3 contains 13 residues. CDR1 is SEHNR and CDR2 is FQNEAQ in the germline V gene (reference sequence). The CDR3 loop reads CASKGTAPETQYF. In DNA form, the CDR3 reads TGTGCCAGCAAAGGGACAGCCCCAGAGACCCAGTACTTC.

This clonotype has a count of ten or more. V usage is TRBV6-5 and J usage is TRBJ1-1; TRBD1 matches at 9 bases. The trim removed 5 bases at V and 5 bases at J, leaving 6 bases unmatched. CDR1 and CDR2 (germline): MNHEY, SVGAGI. CDR3 length equals 14 residues. The DNA for the CDR3 is TGTGCCAGCAGTAACAGGGGGCGGGGGACTGAAGCTTTCTTT. This sequence encodes CASSNRGRGTEAFF.

Regarding this clonotype: A much larger clone lies one base from this, so it may be a read error. The J gene is TRBJ2-3, the V gene TRBV7-9; D unclear. Per the germline V gene, CDR1 is SEHNR and CDR2 is FQNEAQ (reference sequence). This CDR3 region has 12 residues. The CDR3 DNA sequence: TGTGCCAGCAGCTTAGACTCAGATATGCAGTATTTT. This sequence encodes CASSLDSDMQYF.

The table lists this clonotype with many counts. This chain connects TRBV20-1 to TRBJ2-1, with TRBD2 matching 11 bases. Germline values: CDR1 DFQATT, CDR2 SNEGSKA (reference sequence). The CDR3 has 14 residues. Trimming cost V 5 bases and J 4 bases; bases outside gene matches: 4. CDR3 in DNA: TGCAGTGCTCAGGGACTAGCGGCTTACAATGAGCAGTTCTTC. Encoded protein: CSAQGLAAYNEQFF.

In its sample, this clonotype was seen many times. This chain connects TRBV11-2 to TRBJ1-1; a weak D match, TRBD1 (5 bases). This CDR3 spans 15 amino acids. The V end was cut by 2 bases, the J end by 4 bases, with 14 bases between. Per germline, CDR1 SGHAT and CDR2 FQNNGV. The CDR3 DNA reads as TGTGCCAGCAGCTTAATTAGGGGCCAGGGCACTGAAGCTTTCTTT. It specifies CASSLIRGQGTEAFF.

This clonotype was picked up many times. The chain recombines TRBV30 with TRBJ1-1; D is undetermined. In germline, CDR1 is GTSNPN, CDR2 SVGIG (reference sequence). CDR3 length: 13 amino acids. V lost 3 bases and J lost 2, with 10 bases in between. The chain's CDR3 is CAWRGGRNTEAFF. CDR3 coding DNA: TGTGCCTGGAGAGGAGGGAGAAACACTGAAGCTTTCTTT.

This clonotype has a count of ten or more. The chain uses TRBV11-3 and TRBJ1-6; no reliable D call. Germline loops: CDR1 SGHNT, CDR2 YENEEA. This CDR3 spans 13 amino acids. V shed 5 bases and J shed 9 bases, with 11 bases lying between them. This CDR3 is CASSQNPSSPLHF. CDR3 DNA sequence: TGTGCCAGCAGCCAAAACCCCAGTTCACCCCTCCACTTT. The full variable domain, completed using reference TRBV11-3 and TRBJ1-6, is EAGVVQSPRYKIIEKKQPVAFWCNPISGHNTLYWYLQNLGQGPELLIRYENEEAVDDSQLPKDRFSAERLKGVDSTLKIQPAELGDSAVYLCASSQNPSSPLHFGNGTRLTVT.

V gene TRBV3-1 combines with J gene TRBJ1-1, with a tentative D call TRBD1 (5 bases). Per the germline V gene, CDR1 is LGHDT and CDR2 is YNNKEL (reference sequence). The CDR3 loop spans 14 amino acids. V lost 6 bases to trimming and J lost 4 bases, with 15 bases between them. CDR3 in amino acids: CASRRTNRGTEAFF. DNA of the CDR3: TGTGCCAGCAGGAGGACGAATAGGGGCACTGAAGCTTTCTTT.

This clonotype was detected many times. The chain couples TRBV12-3 or TRBV12-4 to TRBJ1-4; D possibly corresponds to TRBD1 (6 bases). Trimming removed 6 bases from V and 4 bases from J, with 15 bases in between. The CDR3 consists of 15 residues. The CDR3 sequence: CASRRRQAFNEKLFF. In DNA, the CDR3 is TGTGCCAGCAGGCGCAGACAGGCTTTTAATGAAAAACTGTTTTTT.

This clonotype was found a few times. The V gene is TRBV4-1, the J gene TRBJ1-5; D gene ambiguous. Trimming took off 0 bases at V and 4 bases at J, with 16 bases between the two ends. The CDR3 sequence is 17 residues long. In germline, CDR1 is MGHRA, CDR2 YSYEKL. The CDR3 spells CASSQDGMGLGNQPQHF. The CDR3 nucleotides are TGCGCCAGCAGCCAAGATGGGATGGGTTTGGGGAATCAGCCCCAGCATTTT.

This clonotype appeared a few times. The genes are TRBV11-2 and TRBJ2-1; D may be TRBD1 (6 bases). V was clipped by 6 bases and J by 7 bases, with 13 bases between them. Looked up from germline, CDR1 is SGHAT and CDR2 is FQNNGV. The CDR3 consists of 13 residues. The CDR3 reads CASSHSRGNEQFF. The CDR3 DNA reads TGTGCCAGCAGTCACTCGAGGGGGAATGAGCAGTTCTTC.

This clonotype was picked up many times. V and J are TRBV7-2 and TRBJ2-1; D is possibly TRBD1 or TRBD2 (5 bases each). CDR3 length: 15 residues. Germline loops: CDR1 SGHTA, CDR2 FQGNSA. The V gene lost 0 bases and the J gene lost 4 bases, with 10 bases spanning the gap. The CDR3 is CASSLATGTYNEQFF. In nucleotides, the CDR3 is TGTGCCAGCAGCTTAGCAACTGGGACGTACAATGAGCAGTTCTTC.

Many counts were recorded for this clonotype. The chain recombines TRBV3-1 with TRBJ2-1; 12 positions match TRBD1. There are 16 residues in the CDR3. V lost 3 bases, J lost 7 bases, and 7 bases stayed unmatched. Germline V gives CDR1 LGHDT, CDR2 YNNKEL (reference sequence). The CDR3 region is CASSQGRDRGPNEQFF. Here the CDR3 DNA reads TGTGCCAGCAGCCAGGGCCGGGACAGGGGGCCGAATGAGCAGTTCTTC.

This chain joins TRBV6-5 and TRBJ1-5, with D possibly TRBD1 on 5 matching bases. The CDR3 has 14 amino acids. Germline loops: CDR1 MNHEY, CDR2 SVGAGI. Trimming left V 6 bases short and J 9 bases short, with 18 bases between. CDR3 region: CASSRQRGTGPQHF. CDR3 nucleotide sequence: TGTGCCAGCAGCCGCCAACGGGGGACCGGGCCCCAGCATTTT.

This clonotype was recorded at least ten times. The chain carries TRBV27 and TRBJ2-7, with TRBD1 matching over 10 bases. Germline values: CDR1 MNHEY, CDR2 SMNVEV (reference sequence). This CDR3 comprises 14 residues. With 3 bases clipped from V and 7 bases from J, the junction kept 6 bases outside the gene matches. The CDR3 reads CASSFQGQGREQYF. In DNA, the CDR3 is TGTGCCAGCAGTTTCCAGGGACAGGGGAGGGAGCAGTACTTC.

This clonotype was observed at least ten times. This chain joins TRBV5-1 and TRBJ1-2; D is unclear. Germline CDR1 and CDR2: SGHRS and YFSETQ. The CDR3 has 16 residues. The germline V and J ends were trimmed by 2 bases and 4 bases, with 18 bases remaining between them. The CDR3 sequence is CASSFDQALIGYGYTF. The CDR3 DNA reads TGCGCCAGCAGCTTTGATCAGGCGTTGATCGGCTATGGCTACACCTTC.

This clonotype has ten or more counts. J is TRBJ1-1 and V is TRBV6-5; D is unclear. The CDR3 loop spans 12 amino acids. With 6 bases removed from V and 4 bases from J, the gap between germline ends came to 9 bases. CDR1 MNHEY and CDR2 SVGAGI come from the germline V gene. This CDR3 reads CASSSVFTEAFF. DNA of the CDR3: TGTGCCAGCAGCTCGGTGTTCACTGAAGCTTTCTTT.

J is TRBJ1-6 and V is TRBV4-3; TRBD1 agrees at 8 bases. V lost 3 bases to trimming and J lost 7 bases; unmatched junction nucleotides: 8. This CDR3 has 16 amino acids. Germline assignment: CDR1 LGHNA and CDR2 YSLEER. CDR3 sequence: CASSQASTGENSPLHF. Written as DNA, the CDR3 is TGCGCCAGCAGCCAGGCTTCGACAGGGGAGAATTCACCCCTCCACTTT.